Below are 10 T cell receptor beta chains sequenced from a single sample in a study of identical twins (dated by TCRdb to 2016 to 2018). Library generation was performed with 5' RACE. Sequencing relied on an Illumina HiSeq 2000. In TCRdb, the public reads were trimmed at Q25 with fastp and aligned with MiXCR, with productive beta chains retained. Every CDR3 protein is listed once, alongside the most common genes and DNA of its rows. In this sample the table shows about 470,000 distinct CDR3 sequences, 24% of which occur a single time. The biggest ten clones account for 2.9% of the sample. These data also featured in a second study, about T cells expressing NK-cell markers.

The specimen was CD4+ T cells sorted from blood. The source is a woman aged 18-29 years in good health.

The chain has TRBV9 and TRBJ2-5, with 7 positions matching TRBD2. CDR3 length equals 17 residues. Germline V gene lookup returns CDR1 SGDLS and CDR2 YYNGEE. J was trimmed by 1 base and V by 0 bases; bases with no gene match: 9. Written as DNA, the CDR3 is TGTGCCAGCAGCGTAGTCGCTAGCGGAGCCCTCCAAGAGACCCAGTACTTC. Protein: CASSVVASGALQETQYF.

The rearrangement uses TRBV12-3 or TRBV12-4 and TRBJ2-4; 8 bases fit TRBD1. This CDR3 region has 15 residues. The ends lost 3 bases at V and 3 bases at J; junction bases unmatched: 4. DNA for the CDR3: TGTGCCAGCAGTTTGTCGGACAGGGACAAAAACATTCAGTACTTC. Its translation is CASSLSDRDKNIQYF.

A few counts support this clonotype. The chain carries TRBV9 and TRBJ2-3, with TRBD2 identical over 12 bases. With V trimmed by 0 bases and J by 3 bases, 11 bases remained unmatched. The CDR3 has 19 residues. Germline CDR1 and CDR2: SGDLS and YYNGEE. CDR3 amino acids: CASSVATASGGALTDTQYF. CDR3 DNA sequence: TGTGCCAGCAGCGTAGCTACTGCTAGCGGGGGGGCCTTGACAGATACGCAGTATTTT.

This clonotype was recorded a few times. The CDR3 reads CASRRGTSGRALNEQFF. For the CDR3, the DNA is TGTGCCAGCCGCCGGGGAACTAGCGGGAGGGCCCTCAATGAGCAGTTCTTC. V gene TRBV6-1 combines with J gene TRBJ2-1; 13 positions agree with TRBD2. The CDR3 covers 17 residues. The V gene end was trimmed by 8 bases and the J gene end by 6 bases; junction bases not matched to a gene: 13. The germline CDR1 and CDR2 sequences are MNHNS and SASEGT.

The chain carries TRBV12-3 or TRBV12-4 and TRBJ1-2; no firm D call. V was cut by 6 bases and J by 3 bases, with 8 bases left in between. CDR3 size: 12 residues. DNA for the CDR3: TGTGCCAGCAGGCGTAGGGACTATGGCTACACCTTC. It yields the protein CASRRRDYGYTF.

The V gene is TRBV24-1, the J gene TRBJ2-1, with D perhaps matching TRBD2 (5 bases). From germline, CDR1 is KGHDR and CDR2 SFDVKD. The CDR3 sequence is 12 residues long. V was cut by 5 bases and J by 9 bases, with 10 bases left in between. CDR3 loop: CATSADAGEQFF. CDR3 DNA sequence: TGTGCCACCAGTGCAGACGCGGGTGAGCAGTTCTTC.

The J gene is TRBJ1-5, the V gene TRBV28, with D maybe TRBD1 (5 bases). V was clipped by 3 bases and J by 0 bases, with 9 bases between them. The CDR3 length is 15 residues. CDR1 is MDHEN, CDR2 SYDVKM, per germline. CDR3 region: CASSFFGASNQPQHF. CDR3 in DNA: TGTGCCAGCAGTTTCTTTGGGGCTAGCAATCAGCCCCAGCATTTT.

This clonotype was picked up a small number of times. The V gene is TRBV20-1, the J gene TRBJ1-3; D remains unclear. The V end was cut by 3 bases, the J end by 4 bases, with 13 bases between. Germline V gene lookup returns CDR1 DFQATT and CDR2 SNEGSKA (reference sequence). The CDR3 runs to 14 residues. The CDR3 loop reads CSASGSWAGNTIYF. CDR3 sequence (DNA): TGCAGTGCTAGTGGCAGCTGGGCAGGAAACACCATATATTTT.

This clonotype showed up just a few times. J is TRBJ2-3 and V is TRBV4-1; possibly TRBD2 for D (5 bases). There are 16 residues in the CDR3. The germline V and J ends were trimmed by 1 base and 3 bases, with 14 bases remaining between them. In germline, CDR1 is MGHRA, CDR2 YSYEKL. CDR3 sequence: CASSQGAVGVTDTQYF. Written as DNA, the CDR3 is TGCGCCAGCAGCCAAGGGGCCGTCGGGGTTACAGATACGCAGTATTTT.

This clonotype was seen only a few times. This sequence joins TRBV29-1 and TRBJ1-1; 7 bases match TRBD1. The CDR3 sequence is 13 residues long. V shed 3 bases, J shed 6 bases, and the junction held 7 bases outside the gene matches. Germline-derived CDR1 and CDR2 are SQVTM and ANQGSEA. The CDR3 nucleotides read TGCAGCGTTGAGCTTGACAGGGCCGCTGAAGCTTTCTTT. Translating it yields CSVELDRAAEAFF.